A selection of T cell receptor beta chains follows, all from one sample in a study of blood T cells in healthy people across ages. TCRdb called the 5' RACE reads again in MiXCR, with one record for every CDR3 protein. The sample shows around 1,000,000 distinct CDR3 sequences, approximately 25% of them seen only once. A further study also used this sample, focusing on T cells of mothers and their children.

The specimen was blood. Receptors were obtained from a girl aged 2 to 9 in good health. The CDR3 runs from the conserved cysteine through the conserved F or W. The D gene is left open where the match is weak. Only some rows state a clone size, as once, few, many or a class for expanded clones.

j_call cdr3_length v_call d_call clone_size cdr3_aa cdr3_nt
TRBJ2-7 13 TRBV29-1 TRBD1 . CSASDRGPYEQYF TGCAGCGCAAGCGACAGGGGGCCGTACGAGCAGTACTTC
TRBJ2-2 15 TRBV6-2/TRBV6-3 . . CASRERATNTGELFF TGTGCCAGCAGGGAACGGGCTACGAACACCGGGGAGCTGTTTTTT
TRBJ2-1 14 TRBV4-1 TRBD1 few CASSQVLRGREQFF TGCGCCAGCAGCCAAGTTCTGAGGGGGCGCGAGCAGTTCTTC
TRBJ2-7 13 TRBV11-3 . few CASSLIGDPKQYF TGTGCCAGCAGCTTAATAGGGGACCCTAAGCAGTACTTC
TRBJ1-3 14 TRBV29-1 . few CSVMDTISGNTIYF TGCAGCGTTATGGACACGATCTCTGGAAACACCATATATTTT
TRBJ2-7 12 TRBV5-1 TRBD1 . CASSPQGDKQYF TGCGCCAGCAGCCCGCAGGGGGACAAGCAGTACTTC
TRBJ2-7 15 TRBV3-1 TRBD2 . CASSPPGGRSYEQYF TGTGCCAGCAGCCCCCCCGGGGGGAGGTCCTACGAGCAGTACTTC
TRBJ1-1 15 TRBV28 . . CASSRYSGFRTEAFF TGTGCCAGCAGTCGATATAGTGGCTTCAGGACTGAAGCTTTCTTT
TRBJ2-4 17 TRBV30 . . CAWSPSWGRVAKNIQYF TGTGCCTGGAGTCCAAGTTGGGGGAGAGTGGCCAAAAACATTCAGTACTTC
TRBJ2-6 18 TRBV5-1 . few CASSLFDRPYSGANVLTF TGCGCCAGCAGCTTGTTCGACAGACCCTACTCTGGGGCCAACGTCCTGACTTTC
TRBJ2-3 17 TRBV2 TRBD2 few CASSEASLAGGADTQYF TGTGCCAGCAGTGAAGCCTCCCTAGCGGGAGGGGCAGATACGCAGTATTTT
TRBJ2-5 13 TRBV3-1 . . CASSQNSQETQYF TGTGCCAGCAGTCAGAATAGCCAAGAGACCCAGTACTTC
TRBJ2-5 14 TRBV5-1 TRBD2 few CASRGGAIQETQYF TGCGCCAGCAGGGGAGGGGCGATTCAAGAGACCCAGTACTTC
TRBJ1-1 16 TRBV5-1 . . CASSLASLGRNTEAFF TGCGCCAGCAGCTTGGCCTCTTTGGGCAGGAACACTGAAGCTTTCTTT
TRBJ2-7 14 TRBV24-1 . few CATSDPGRGDEQYF TGTGCCACCAGTGACCCCGGCAGGGGGGACGAGCAGTACTTC
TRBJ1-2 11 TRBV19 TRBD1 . CAIRTGVGYTF TGTGCCATTAGGACAGGGGTGGGCTACACCTTC
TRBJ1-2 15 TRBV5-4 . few CASSLGGKGPDGYTF TGTGCCAGCAGCTTGGGCGGTAAGGGACCCGATGGCTACACCTTC
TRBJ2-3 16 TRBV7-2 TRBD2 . CASSRLSGGPTDTQYF TGTGCCAGCAGCCGGCTTAGCGGGGGACCCACAGATACGCAGTATTTT
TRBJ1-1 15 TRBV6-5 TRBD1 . CASSYGTGMVTEAFF TGTGCCAGCAGTTACGGGACAGGGATGGTCACTGAAGCTTTCTTT
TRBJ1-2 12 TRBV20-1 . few CSGSPETYGYTF TGCAGTGGCAGCCCAGAAACGTATGGCTACACCTTC
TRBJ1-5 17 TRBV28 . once CASSLRAPGLYGQPQHF TGTGCCAGCAGCCTCCGAGCCCCCGGCCTTTATGGTCAGCCCCAGCATTTT
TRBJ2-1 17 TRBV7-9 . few CASSPVSSRGSVGEQFF TGTGCCAGCAGCCCCGTCTCGTCGCGCGGCTCCGTCGGTGAGCAGTTCTTC
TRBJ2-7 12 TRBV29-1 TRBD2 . CSVGSGGYEQYF TGCAGCGTTGGGAGCGGGGGCTACGAGCAGTACTTC
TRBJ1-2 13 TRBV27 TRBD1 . CASSLTGYYGYTF TGTGCCAGCAGTTTGACAGGGTATTATGGCTACACCTTC
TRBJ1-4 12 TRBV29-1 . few CSLRTDNEKLFF TGCAGCTTACGGACGGATAATGAAAAACTGTTTTTT
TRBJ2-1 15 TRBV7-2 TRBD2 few CASSATSGRASEQFF TGTGCCAGCAGCGCGACTAGCGGGAGGGCCAGCGAGCAGTTCTTC
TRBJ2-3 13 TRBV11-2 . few CASSWGQAGRQYF TGTGCCAGCAGCTGGGGGCAGGCTGGAAGGCAGTATTTT
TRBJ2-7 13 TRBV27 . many CASSIGRPYEQYF TGTGCCAGCAGTATTGGGCGGCCTTACGAGCAGTACTTC
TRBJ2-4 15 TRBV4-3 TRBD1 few CASSPRGLGKNIQYF TGCGCCAGCAGTCCGAGGGGGCTTGGCAAAAACATTCAGTACTTC
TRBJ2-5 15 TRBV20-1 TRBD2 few CSAPRLAGIQETQYF TGCAGTGCTCCCCGACTAGCGGGTATTCAAGAGACCCAGTACTTC
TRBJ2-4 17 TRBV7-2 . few CASRPSLALVAKNIQYF TGTGCCAGCAGACCTTCTCTAGCGCTAGTAGCCAAAAACATTCAGTACTTC
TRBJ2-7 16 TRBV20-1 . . CSARELLGRATYEQYF TGCAGTGCTAGAGAACTCCTCGGCAGGGCAACCTACGAGCAGTACTTC
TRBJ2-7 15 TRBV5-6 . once CASSLTGRYSYEQYF TGTGCCAGCAGCTTGACCGGGCGCTACTCCTACGAGCAGTACTTC
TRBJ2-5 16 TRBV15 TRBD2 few CATKLASGRACPRPWF TGTGCCACTAAGCTGGCTAGCGGGAGGGCCTGTCCCCGCCCGTGGTTC
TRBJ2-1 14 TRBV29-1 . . CSVARGPPYNEQFF TGCAGCGTTGCACGTGGGCCCCCCTACAATGAGCAGTTCTTC
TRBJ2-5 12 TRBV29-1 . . CSVDVAGETQYF TGCAGCGTTGACGTAGCAGGAGAGACCCAGTACTTC
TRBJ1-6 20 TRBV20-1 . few CSARDRRSMAGFKGNSPLHF TGCAGTGCTAGAGATCGTAGGAGTATGGCGGGCTTCAAGGGGAATTCACCCCTCCACTTT
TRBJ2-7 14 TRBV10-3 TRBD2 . CAVGPREGTGEQYF TGTGCCGTGGGCCCTAGGGAGGGGACGGGCGAGCAGTACTTC
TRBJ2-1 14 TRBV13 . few CASSLDGSYNERFF TGTGCCAGCAGCTTAGATGGTTCTTACAATGAGCGGTTCTTC
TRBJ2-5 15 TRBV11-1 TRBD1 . CASSLSIGQDETQYF TGTGCCAGCAGCTTATCAATCGGACAGGACGAGACCCAGTACTTC
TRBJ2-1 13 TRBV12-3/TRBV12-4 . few CASRSPDNNEQFF TGTGCCAGCAGATCACCCGACAACAATGAGCAGTTCTTC
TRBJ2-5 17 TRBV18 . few CASSPRGDHASLETQYF TGCGCCAGCTCACCACGAGGGGACCACGCCTCGCTGGAGACCCAGTACTTC
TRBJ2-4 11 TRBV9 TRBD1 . CASSAGTAQYF TGTGCCAGCAGCGCCGGGACAGCCCAGTACTTC
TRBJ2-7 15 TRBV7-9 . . CASSLAGSSSYEQYF TGTGCCAGCAGCTTAGCAGGCAGCAGCTCCTACGAGCAGTACTTC
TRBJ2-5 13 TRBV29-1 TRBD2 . CSVGQAGVETQYF TGCAGCGTTGGGCAAGCGGGGGTGGAGACCCAGTACTTC
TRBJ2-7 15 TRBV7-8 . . CASSPKDLSSYEQYF TGTGCCAGCAGCCCAAAAGACTTAAGCTCCTACGAGCAGTACTTC
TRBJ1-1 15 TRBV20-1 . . CSAREGGSMNTEAFF TGCAGTGCTAGAGAGGGGGGCTCAATGAACACTGAAGCTTTCTTT
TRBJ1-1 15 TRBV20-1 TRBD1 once CSARRVRQGNTEAFF TGCAGTGCTAGAAGGGTGCGACAGGGTAACACTGAAGCTTTCTTT
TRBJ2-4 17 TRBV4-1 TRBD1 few CASSLTPGQGNKNIQYF TGCGCCAGCAGCCTAACACCGGGACAGGGGAACAAAAACATTCAGTACTTC
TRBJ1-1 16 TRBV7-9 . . CASSSSKPTVNTEAFF TGTGCCAGCAGCTCGTCGAAACCTACAGTGAACACTGAAGCTTTCTTT
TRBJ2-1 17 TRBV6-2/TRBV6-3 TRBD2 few CASSYGTSGGDGGEQFF TGTGCCAGCAGTTACGGGACTAGCGGGGGGGATGGTGGCGAGCAGTTCTTC
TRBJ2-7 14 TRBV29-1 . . CSVPGGDGRYEQYF TGCAGCGTCCCCGGTGGGGACGGACGCTACGAGCAGTACTTC
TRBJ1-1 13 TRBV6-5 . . CASSPPSWTEAFF TGTGCCAGCAGCCCCCCCTCATGGACTGAAGCTTTCTTT
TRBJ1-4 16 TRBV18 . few CASSLAAPATNEELFF TGTGCCAGCTCACTGGCAGCGCCCGCAACTAATGAAGAACTGTTTTTT
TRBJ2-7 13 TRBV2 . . CASMGFSSYEQYF TGTGCCAGCATGGGGTTCAGCTCCTACGAGCAGTACTTC
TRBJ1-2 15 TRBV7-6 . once CASSLVSGARNGYTF TGTGCCAGCAGCCTGGTCTCCGGGGCGAGGAATGGCTACACCTTC
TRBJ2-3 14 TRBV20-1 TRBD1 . CSARGTGGTDTQYF TGCAGTGCTAGAGGGACAGGGGGCACAGATACGCAGTATTTT